This TCR beta chain was found in a study of PD-L1 blockade in urothelial cancer listed by TCRdb under 2017. In the study overall: Every patient began therapy in 2014 and was given atezolizumab 1,200 mg intravenously every 3 weeks. About 90% of the 29 patients were males with bladder-origin urothelial cancer, and 18 of 29 reported a prior smoking history. Patients had an ECOG performance status of 0 or 1 and had received between 0 and 3 prior chemotherapy regimens. Blood samples were analyzed at 3 weeks after treatment start (second dose) and at 6 weeks after treatment start. Blood samples yielded a median of around 150,000 T cells and tens of thousands of unique TCRs, with median clonality 0.080. The study, an exploratory multi-omic analysis, examined somatic, immune and clinical correlates of response to PD-L1 blockade with atezolizumab in urothelial cancer. TCR sequencing covered pretreatment tumor samples and matched, serially collected peripheral blood taken before and after atezolizumab treatment. Durable clinical benefit meant progression-free survival longer than 6 months, and TCR features were also tested against progression-free and overall survival. Whole exome sequencing and RNA sequencing of pretreatment tumors were performed alongside TCR sequencing in the same patients. Under 10 patients reached durable clinical benefit, while roughly 22 patients did not. Pretreatment blood TCR-seq was available for nearly 30 patients, at least one posttreatment blood collection was obtained for around 24 patients, and tumor TCR-seq was available for around 24 patients.

The paper's findings and limits, for the study overall: Because the sample size was small (n of about 29) and many exploratory analyses were performed, the results are intended to be hypothesis-generating. Among patients with durable benefit, tumor-associated TCR clones showed greater expansion in peripheral blood 3 weeks after treatment started (n ≈ 24, p = 0.022). Improved progression-free and overall survival was found to be associated with pretreatment peripheral blood TCR clonality below the median.

Sample time point, as interpreted from the label and publication: pretreatment peripheral blood. The cohort comprised more than 25 patients with locally advanced or metastatic urothelial carcinoma treated at Memorial Sloan Kettering on a trial protocol. Peripheral blood mononuclear cells were collected pretreatment and during treatment, at between 1 and 8 total time points per patient. The Qiagen DNeasy Blood extraction kit was used to purify genomic DNA from total PBMCs and tumor samples. PBMCs were collected pretreatment and during treatment, and were isolated and stored as previously described. V loses 1 base, J loses 10 bases, and the germline ends lie 5 bases apart. CDR1 and CDR2, per the germline V gene, are SNHLY and FYNNEI. Reading from cysteine to phenylalanine, the CDR3 counts 11 amino acids. Left in the record is the CDR3 DNA by itself, 33 bases read in frame from the first base. This clone was found a few times. There is no known antigen for this receptor. Per-nucleotide qualities are absent, and no much larger clonotype sits a single base away.

Synthetic TCR analog templates were spiked into each PCR to estimate absolute template abundance from read counts. The immunoSEQ assay was used to amplify TCRbeta CDR3 regions from genomic DNA with bias-controlled V and J gene primers. Sequencing of rearranged TCRbeta segments was done at approximately 20X coverage. In the paper's pipeline: Sequencing errors were corrected by clustering and CDR3s were annotated against IMGT to assign V, D and J genes. Out-of-frame and stop-codon sequences were excluded, and only productive TCRbeta rearrangements were used in downstream analyses. Clonality was calculated as one minus the Shannon entropy normalized by the log of the number of unique productive sequences. Fisher's exact test with Benjamini-Hochberg correction, at a threshold of adjusted p below 0.01, was used to find clones that differed between time points or between blood and tumor. TCRdb retrieved this table from immuneACCESS and kept in-frame rearrangements only. Not all clones are present; in checked studies, unresolved V genes account for under half, and no reason is known for the remainder. V and J calls and clone size are given by that table; D and trimming were obtained from the DNA. In all, the sample holds roughly 130,000 clones, and 65% to 85% of those were seen once. In total, the top ten clones hold roughly 2.9% of the sample.

The receptor chain draws on TRBV2 and TRBJ1-5; a confident D gene designation cannot be given. The sample consisted of PBMCs, taken around atezolizumab (anti-PD-L1) treatment. The source is a man aged 45-65 years with urothelial cancer. The CDR3 protein is CASSEGLPQHF. The nucleotide sequence reads TGTGCCAGCAGTGAAGGTCTCCCCCAGCATTTT.